Described below is a single T cell receptor beta chain sequence and its context. Its antigen is unidentified. According to the study, genomic DNA was the template for TCR beta VDJ and CDR3 profiling. TCRdb re-derived calls from the reads in MiXCR, one entry per CDR3 protein. The sample shows 120,000 or so distinct CDR3 sequences, 55% to 70% of them seen only once. This specimen comes from a study of CD8+CD57+ T cells in acquired aplastic anemia. Study-wide results and limits: Any difference that existed in CD8+ Simpson's diversity between patients and controls was not significant.

The patients chosen for sequencing had shown expansion of CD8+CD57+ cells (detected by flow cytometry). None of the patients had been given any therapy when their blood was sampled. CDR1 is KGHDR and CDR2 is SFDVKD in the germline V gene. The CDR3 extends over 14 amino acids. The V and J ends lost 0 bases and 5 bases respectively, with 9 bases between them. This clonotype was sampled from a human donor with aplastic anemia. J is TRBJ2-5 and V is TRBV24-1, with D unclear. The sample comprised sorted CD4+, CD8+, or CD8+CD57+ T cells (not recorded which) from PBMCs. The CDR3 coding sequence is TGTGCCACCAGTGATTTGCAGGACGGGGAGACCCAGTACTTC. Amino acids: CATSDLQDGETQYF.